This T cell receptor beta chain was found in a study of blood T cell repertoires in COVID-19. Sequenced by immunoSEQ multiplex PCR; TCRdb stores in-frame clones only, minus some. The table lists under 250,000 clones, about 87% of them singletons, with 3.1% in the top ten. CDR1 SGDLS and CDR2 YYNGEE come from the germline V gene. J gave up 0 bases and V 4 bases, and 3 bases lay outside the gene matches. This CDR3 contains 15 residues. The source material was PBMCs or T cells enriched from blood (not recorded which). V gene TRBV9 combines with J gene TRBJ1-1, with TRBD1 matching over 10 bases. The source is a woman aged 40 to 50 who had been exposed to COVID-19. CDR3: CASSTGTGVNTEAFF. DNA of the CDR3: TGTGCCAGCAGCACGGGGACAGGGGTGAACACTGAAGCTTTCTTT.